This T cell receptor (beta chain) is from a study of blood T cell repertoires in COVID-19. Study overall: PBMCs, B-cell-depleted T cells, or T cells provided the cDNA or gDNA that made up the material.

CDR1 is SEHNR, CDR2 FQNEAQ, per germline (reference sequence). V dropped 5 bases and J dropped 7; count of bases not matched to a gene: 7. The CDR3 covers 13 residues. Authors' processing steps: Reference gene primer amplification in the assay estimated nucleated cell counts. TCRdb's table, derived via immunoSEQ multiplex PCR, lists solely in-frame clones and lacks some. The V and J calls and the clone size are those of that table, but D and trimming were determined from the DNA. The sample yields some 400,000 clones, about nine tenths seen once. The sequence derives from a woman between 25 and 40 years old who had recovered from COVID-19. The rearrangement links TRBV7-9 to TRBJ1-2; 7 bases align to TRBD1. Material: PBMCs or T cells enriched from blood (not recorded which). CDR3 residues: CASSETGPSGYTF. The CDR3 DNA is TGTGCCAGCAGCGAGACAGGGCCGAGTGGCTACACCTTC.